One and the same sample provided the 32 T cell receptor beta chains below, sequenced in a study of blood T cell repertoires in COVID-19. Clones were read by immunoSEQ multiplex PCR, and TCRdb kept only the in-frame ones, dropping some. The sample lists 350,000 to 450,000 clones; about four fifths were seen once. Sequencing was carried out using PBMCs or T cells enriched from blood (not recorded which). The receptors were gathered from a woman aged 45-65 years who had recovered from COVID-19.

The J gene is TRBJ1-2, the V gene TRBV19; the D gene is possibly TRBD1 (5 bases). Trimming cost V 7 bases and J 3 bases, with 21 bases left between them. The germline V gene encodes CDR1 LNHDA and CDR2 SQIVND (reference sequence). The CDR3 has 16 amino acids. CDR3 in DNA: TGTGCCAGTATTCCCTTGGGGCTTCCCAAGGACTATGGCTACACCTTC. Its translation is CASIPLGLPKDYGYTF.

This sequence joins TRBV4-1 and TRBJ2-7, with TRBD2 identical over 10 bases. The CDR3 is made up of 15 amino acids. Germline V gene lookup returns CDR1 MGHRA and CDR2 YSYEKL. The ends lost 0 bases at V and 7 bases at J; junction bases unmatched: 6. CDR3: CASSQEEREGWEQYF. The CDR3, as DNA: TGCGCCAGCAGCCAAGAGGAGCGGGAGGGATGGGAGCAGTACTTC.

This clone was seen repeatedly, ten times or more. This chain connects TRBV28 to TRBJ2-3, with D maybe TRBD2 (5 bases). This CDR3 spans 15 amino acids. Trimming left V 4 bases short and J 2 bases short, with 13 bases between. In germline, CDR1 is MDHEN, CDR2 SYDVKM. Here the CDR3 reads CASSSLPDYTDTQYF. CDR3 nucleotides: TGTGCCAGCAGTTCCTTACCCGACTACACAGATACGCAGTATTTT.

The J gene is TRBJ1-1, the V gene TRBV14, with D maybe TRBD1 (6 bases). The CDR3 is 14 amino acids. CDR1 is SGHDN, CDR2 FVKESK, per germline. V lost 3 bases and J lost 4, with 12 bases in between. CDR3 DNA sequence: TGTGCCAGCAGCCACAGGGGCTTAGGCACTGAAGCTTTCTTT. Protein: CASSHRGLGTEAFF.

The chain links TRBV5-8 to TRBJ2-1; D might be TRBD1 (6 bases). Trimming took 4 bases from V and 0 from J, leaving 14 bases between them. This CDR3 region has 16 residues. Germline-derived CDR1 and CDR2 are SGHTS and YDEGEE. As DNA, the CDR3 is TGTGCCAGCAGCCATTTCACAGGGAGCTCCTACAATGAGCAGTTCTTC. This encodes CASSHFTGSSYNEQFF.

The rearrangement links TRBV7-8 to TRBJ1-2, with 7 bases fitting TRBD1. CDR3 size: 15 residues. CDR1 and CDR2 (germline): SGHVS, FQNEAQ. The junction had 12 bases not matched to a gene; V was cut back by 5 bases and J by 6 bases. The CDR3 protein is CASSLRGFLLHGYTF. CDR3 nucleotides: TGTGCCAGCAGCCTCAGGGGGTTTCTTTTGCATGGCTACACCTTC.

This chain connects TRBV5-1 to TRBJ2-7; 7 nucleotides line up with TRBD2. Germline V gives CDR1 SGHRS, CDR2 YFSETQ. The CDR3 covers 19 residues. Trimming removed 3 bases from V and 2 bases from J; junction bases left unmatched: 20. CDR3: CASSYGQRETPGGTYEQYF. DNA of the CDR3: TGCGCCAGCAGCTACGGCCAACGCGAGACTCCGGGAGGTACCTACGAGCAGTACTTC.

V usage is TRBV9 and J usage is TRBJ2-1; 16 bases fit TRBD2. This CDR3 has 20 residues. V was clipped by 0 bases and J by 2 bases; unmatched bases: 8. CDR1 SGDLS and CDR2 YYNGEE come from the germline V gene. CDR3 residues: CASSVEGTSGGANAYNEQFF. CDR3 DNA sequence: TGTGCCAGCAGCGTAGAGGGGACTAGCGGGGGGGCAAACGCCTACAATGAGCAGTTCTTC. The full variable domain, with the rest looked up from reference TRBV9 and TRBJ2-1, is DSGVTQTPKHLITATGQRVTLRCSPRSGDLSVYWYQQSLDQGLQFLIQYYNGEERAKGNILERFSAQQFPDLHSELNLSSLELGDSALYFCASSVEGTSGGANAYNEQFFGPGTRLTVL.

CDR3: CASSVGQAIILPQHF. The CDR3 region has the DNA TGTGCCAGTAGTGTCGGACAGGCCATAATTCTGCCCCAGCATTTT. The chain is built from TRBV19 and TRBJ1-5, with 7 positions matching TRBD1. After removal of 5 bases from V and 9 bases from J, the junction contained 13 bases not matched to a gene. Germline CDR1 LNHDA, CDR2 SQIVND (reference sequence). This CDR3 spans 15 amino acids.

The V call is TRBV28, the J call TRBJ2-7; TRBD1 agrees at 8 bases. The V segment lost 5 bases and the J segment 1 base; nucleotides outside the gene matches: 10. The CDR3 length is 16 residues. Germline V gene lookup returns CDR1 MDHEN and CDR2 SYDVKM. The CDR3 protein is CASSEIGTGLSYEQYF. CDR3 nucleotides: TGTGCCAGCAGTGAGATTGGGACAGGATTGTCCTACGAGCAGTACTTC.

This clone was observed a single time. The genes are TRBV5-8 and TRBJ1-6, with a tentative D call TRBD1 (6 bases). This CDR3 contains 14 residues. The V gene lost 3 bases and the J gene lost 14 bases, with 18 bases spanning the gap. Germline V lookup: CDR1 SGHTS, CDR2 YDEGEE. CDR3: CASSWAGAPPSLHF. CDR3 in DNA: TGTGCCAGCAGCTGGGCGGGGGCCCCTCCATCCCTCCACTTT.

The chain uses TRBV15 and TRBJ1-2; D not resolved. The CDR3 runs 15 residues. The V gene's germline CDR1 is LNHNV and CDR2 YYDKDF (reference sequence). Trimming shortened V by 1 base and J by 4 bases, and 13 bases separated the two germline ends. Here the CDR3 reads CATSRGSGQTYGYTF. The CDR3 DNA is TGTGCCACCAGCAGAGGTAGCGGTCAGACCTATGGCTACACCTTC.

This clone has only a few counts. The rearrangement links TRBV6-2 or TRBV6-3 to TRBJ1-6; tentative D call: TRBD1 (6 bases). The germline V gene encodes CDR1 MNHEY and CDR2 SVGEGT. V gave up 6 bases and J gave up 7 bases, with 10 bases separating them. The length of the CDR3 is 13 residues. Written as DNA, the CDR3 is TGTGCCAGCAGCGAACAGGGCAATTCACCCCTCCACTTT. As protein: CASSEQGNSPLHF.

This sequence joins TRBV28 and TRBJ2-4, with 7 bases aligning to TRBD1. CDR1 is MDHEN, CDR2 SYDVKM, per germline. The CDR3 covers 15 residues. The V and J ends lost 2 bases and 6 bases, in that order; junction bases with no gene match: 7. CDR3 loop: CASSLPLGQVNIQYF. In DNA form, the CDR3 reads TGTGCCAGCAGTTTACCACTCGGACAGGTAAACATTCAGTACTTC.

This clone was counted a few times. This chain connects TRBV7-8 to TRBJ1-2; perhaps TRBD1 as D (6 bases). V shed 5 bases and J shed 3 bases, with 7 bases lying between them. This CDR3 spans 12 amino acids. Germline values: CDR1 SGHVS, CDR2 FQNEAQ. The CDR3 spells CASSPGDYGYTF. In DNA, the CDR3 is TGTGCCAGCAGCCCAGGGGACTATGGCTACACCTTC.

The CDR3 here is CASSLAGLGGETQYF. CDR3 DNA: TGTGCCAGCAGCTTAGCGGGACTAGGAGGGGAGACCCAGTACTTC. This chain joins TRBV7-2 and TRBJ2-5; 8 bases are a match to TRBD2. The V segment lost 0 bases and the J segment 5 bases; nucleotides outside the gene matches: 5. Germline loops: CDR1 SGHTA, CDR2 FQGNSA. This CDR3 contains 15 residues.

The J gene is TRBJ1-2, the V gene TRBV5-4; D possibly corresponds to TRBD1 (5 bases). Between the trimmed V and J ends, which lost 0 bases and 5 bases, there was a span of 14 bases. CDR1 is SGHNT, CDR2 YYREEE, per germline (reference sequence). The CDR3 has 15 amino acids. CDR3 in DNA: TGTGCCAGCAGCTTGGCTACCCGGGGGGAGTATGGCTACACCTTC. It specifies CASSLATRGEYGYTF.

This chain uses TRBV6-2 or TRBV6-3 with TRBJ1-6; no firm D call. The CDR3 is 16 residues long. The germline gives CDR1 MNHEY, CDR2 SVGEGT. V lost 5 bases to trimming and J lost 10 bases, with 21 bases between them. CDR3 in amino acids: CASSPTLATLGSPLHF. The CDR3 bases are TGTGCCAGCAGTCCCACTCTCGCTACCCTCGGGTCACCCCTCCACTTT.

J is TRBJ1-6 and V is TRBV7-9; 7 nucleotides align to TRBD1. This CDR3 comprises 13 residues. The germline CDR1 and CDR2 sequences are SEHNR and FQNEAQ (reference sequence). Trimming cost V 4 bases and J 10 bases; bases outside gene matches: 4. CDR3 in DNA: TGTGCCAGCAGCTCGGGACAGAACTCACCCCTCCACTTT. Its translation: CASSSGQNSPLHF.

The chain is built from TRBV18 and TRBJ2-5; 8 bases agree with TRBD1. Per germline, CDR1 KGHSH and CDR2 LQKENI. Unmatched junction bases numbered 4, after V lost 6 bases and J lost 1 base. This CDR3 has 14 amino acids. CDR3 DNA sequence: TGTGCCAGCTCGCTGGACAGGGCCCAAGAGACCCAGTACTTC. Translating gives CASSLDRAQETQYF. The full variable domain, in which reference TRBV18 and TRBJ2-5 provide the parts outside the CDR3, is NAGVMQNPRHLVRRRGQEARLRCSPMKGHSHVYWYRQLPEEGLKFMVYLQKENIIDESGMPKERFSAEFPKEGPSILRIQQVVRGDSAAYFCASSLDRAQETQYFGPGTRLLVL.

This clone was counted once. This rearrangement joins TRBV5-1 to TRBJ1-1; no clear D. V lost 0 bases, J lost 6 bases, and 6 bases lay in between. Germline loops: CDR1 SGHRS, CDR2 YFSETQ. The length of the CDR3 is 12 residues. The CDR3 loop reads CASSLGEAEAFF. Here the CDR3 DNA reads TGCGCCAGCAGCTTGGGGGAGGCTGAAGCTTTCTTT. Full variable domain (remainder filled in from reference TRBV5-1 and TRBJ1-1): KAGVTQTPRYLIKTRGQQVTLSCSPISGHRSVSWYQQTPGQGLQFLFEYFSETQRNKGNFPGRFSGRQFSNSRSEMNVSTLELGDSALYLCASSLGEAEAFFGQGTRLTVV.

This chain connects TRBV7-6 to TRBJ2-3, with TRBD1 matching 7 bases. Germline CDR1 SGHVS, CDR2 FNYEAQ. This CDR3 contains 17 residues. Trimming took 2 bases from V and 0 from J; bases not matched to a gene: 8. The CDR3 DNA reads as TGTGCCAGCAGCTTACGCCCCAGGGGACAGAGCACAGATACGCAGTATTTT. This encodes CASSLRPRGQSTDTQYF.

This chain connects TRBV4-3 to TRBJ1-1; 9 positions agree with TRBD1. The CDR3 consists of 14 residues. Trimming took 4 bases from V and 11 from J; bases not matched to a gene: 11. Germline V lookup: CDR1 LGHNA, CDR2 YSLEER. The CDR3 nucleotides are TGCGCCAGCAGCCCGTCCCGGGACAGGGCCGGGGCTTTCTTT. Translated, it gives CASSPSRDRAGAFF.

The CDR3 bases are TGTGCCAGCAGCTTAACAGGAGACAGGCGTTGTTTCTTC. It encodes CASSLTGDRRCFF. The J gene is TRBJ2-1, the V gene TRBV6-2 or TRBV6-3; tentatively, D is TRBD1 (6 bases). Germline loops: CDR1 MNHEY, CDR2 SVGEGT. Trimming took 6 bases from V and 16 from J, leaving 22 bases between them. The CDR3 sequence is 13 residues long.

In DNA form, the CDR3 reads TGTGCCAGCTCGCCCATTCCGACAGGTTCTAACTATGGCTACACCTTC. This encodes CASSPIPTGSNYGYTF. The chain is built from TRBV18 and TRBJ1-2, with D possibly being TRBD1 (6 bases). The V and J ends lost 6 bases and 0 bases respectively, with 17 bases between them. There are 16 residues in the CDR3. The V gene's germline CDR1 is KGHSH and CDR2 LQKENI.

This clone was recorded only once. The J gene is TRBJ2-5, the V gene TRBV19; TRBD2 might be the D (6 bases). The CDR3 length is 14 residues. V was pared by 5 bases and J by 3 bases, with 13 bases between. Per germline, CDR1 LNHDA and CDR2 SQIVND (reference sequence). CDR3 nucleotides: TGTGCCAGTAGTCTCCGACCGGGGGAAGAGACCCAGTACTTC. This encodes CASSLRPGEETQYF.

This chain joins TRBV6-5 and TRBJ2-3, with 10 bases identical to TRBD1. CDR1 is MNHEY, CDR2 SVGAGI, per germline. V lost 0 bases, J lost 1 base, and 1 base stayed unmatched. The CDR3 extends over 16 amino acids. The CDR3 DNA reads TGTGCCAGCAGTTACTCTGGACAGGGGGGCACAGATACGCAGTATTTT. It is translated as CASSYSGQGGTDTQYF.

The chain couples TRBV7-2 to TRBJ2-2; possibly TRBD2 for D (6 bases). V was trimmed by 0 bases and J by 4 bases, leaving 21 bases between them. Per germline, CDR1 SGHTA and CDR2 FQGNSA. The CDR3 consists of 19 residues. The CDR3 DNA is TGTGCCAGCAGCTTAGCGCGGGGAGGTGGCCCTCGAATCACCGGGGAGCTGTTTTTT. Amino acids: CASSLARGGGPRITGELFF. Complete variable domain (other parts from reference TRBV7-2 and TRBJ2-2): GAGVSQSPSNKVTEKGKDVELRCDPISGHTALYWYRQSLGQGLEFLIYFQGNSAPDKSGLPSDRFSAERTGGSVSTLTIQRTQQEDSAVYLCASSLARGGGPRITGELFFGEGSRLTVL.

This chain connects TRBV4-1 to TRBJ2-2; 7 bases line up with TRBD1. CDR3 length: 15 residues. J lost 6 bases, V lost 2 bases, and 6 bases had no gene match. Germline V gives CDR1 MGHRA, CDR2 YSYEKL. CDR3: CASSQTGVGAGELFF. The CDR3 region has the DNA TGCGCCAGCAGCCAAACAGGGGTTGGAGCCGGGGAGCTGTTTTTT.

The chain has TRBV19 and TRBJ1-5; possibly TRBD1 for D (6 bases). This CDR3 is 15 amino acids long. Trimming removed 0 bases from V and 9 bases from J, with 15 bases in between. CDR1 and CDR2 (germline): LNHDA, SQIVND (reference sequence). The CDR3 protein is CASSIEGAALWPQHF. The CDR3 nucleotides are TGTGCCAGTAGTATAGAGGGGGCCGCTCTTTGGCCCCAGCATTTT. Full variable domain (missing parts from reference TRBV19 and TRBJ1-5): DGGITQSPKYLFRKEGQNVTLSCEQNLNHDAMYWYRQDPGQGLRLIYYSQIVNDFQKGDIAEGYSVSREKKESFPLTVTSAQKNPTAFYLCASSIEGAALWPQHFGDGTRLSIL.

V gene TRBV27 combines with J gene TRBJ2-3, with D hard to call. V lost 7 bases to trimming and J lost 0 bases, with 8 bases between them. Germline-derived CDR1 and CDR2 are MNHEY and SMNVEV (reference sequence). The CDR3 length is 13 residues. CDR3 DNA: TGTGCCAGCACCGCGGATAGCACAGATACGCAGTATTTT. The encoded protein is CASTADSTDTQYF.

This clone has a handful of counts. This chain connects TRBV7-9 to TRBJ2-1, with 9 bases that match TRBD2. CDR3 length: 15 amino acids. Germline V gene data show CDR1 as SEHNR and CDR2 as FQNEAQ (reference sequence). V lost 2 bases, J lost 10 bases, and 9 bases stayed unmatched. CDR3 coding DNA: TGTGCCAGCAGCTTATTTCCCAGCGGGGGGATAGAGCAGTTCTTC. Protein: CASSLFPSGGIEQFF.